A selection of T cell receptor beta chains follows, all from one sample in a study of shared clonotypes between healthy human individuals. Sequencing used immunoSEQ multiplex PCR; TCRdb keeps in-frame clones, though not all of them. The sample comprises some 1.4 million clones, more than 95% of which are singletons, and approximately 1.2% rests with the top ten. The sequenced material came from naive CD4+ T cells sorted from blood. All receptors come from a man between 25 and 39 years old in good health. CDR3s include the opening cysteine and the closing phenylalanine or tryptophan. A D gene is named only where the DNA matches it firmly. Rows give clone size only sometimes, using once, few, many, or a class for an expanded clone.

v_call: TRBV6-5; clone_size: once; d_call: .; j_call: TRBJ2-1; cdr3_nt: TGTGCCAGCAGTCTATCCCGTAATGAGCAGTTCTTC; cdr3_aa: CASSLSRNEQFF
v_call: TRBV5-1; clone_size: once; d_call: .; j_call: TRBJ1-3; cdr3_nt: TGCGCCAGCAGCTGGGCGCTCGGGGGCAGCTTAAGTTCCGGAAACACCATATATTTT; cdr3_aa: CASSWALGGSLSSGNTIYF
v_call: TRBV28; clone_size: .; d_call: TRBD1; j_call: TRBJ1-2; cdr3_nt: TGTGCCAGCAGGGACAGGGCGGATGGCTACACCTTC; cdr3_aa: CASRDRADGYTF
v_call: TRBV7-6; clone_size: once; d_call: TRBD1; j_call: TRBJ1-4; cdr3_nt: TGTGCCAGCAGCTTAGGAACAGGGGGGGATGAAAAACTGTTTTTT; cdr3_aa: CASSLGTGGDEKLFF
v_call: TRBV5-1; clone_size: .; d_call: TRBD1; j_call: TRBJ2-1; cdr3_nt: TGCGCCAGCAGCTTGGACCGTCCCGGGACAGGGAATGAGCAGTTCTTC; cdr3_aa: CASSLDRPGTGNEQFF
v_call: TRBV7-9; clone_size: .; d_call: .; j_call: TRBJ1-1; cdr3_nt: TGTGCCAGCAGCCTTTGGGCCCACACTGAAGCTTTCTTT; cdr3_aa: CASSLWAHTEAFF
v_call: TRBV6-5; clone_size: .; d_call: TRBD1; j_call: TRBJ2-1; cdr3_nt: TGTGCCAGCAGTACCGGACAGGGGGCTTTTGGTGAGCAGTTCTTC; cdr3_aa: CASSTGQGAFGEQFF
v_call: TRBV2; clone_size: .; d_call: TRBD2; j_call: TRBJ2-2; cdr3_nt: TGTGCCAGCAGTGAATTGCGGGGGGGCACCGGGGAGCTGTTTTTT; cdr3_aa: CASSELRGGTGELFF
v_call: TRBV13; clone_size: .; d_call: TRBD1; j_call: TRBJ1-2; cdr3_nt: TGTGCCAGCAGCTTAGTTCGGGACAGGGGGCTTAACTATGGCTACACCTTC; cdr3_aa: CASSLVRDRGLNYGYTF
v_call: TRBV6-1; clone_size: once; d_call: .; j_call: TRBJ2-3; cdr3_nt: TGTGCCACCGTTAGCCTCACAGATACGCAGTATTTT; cdr3_aa: CATVSLTDTQYF
v_call: TRBV18; clone_size: .; d_call: .; j_call: TRBJ2-3; cdr3_nt: TGTGCCAGCTCACCACAGGCGGGCGAAGATACGCAGTATTTT; cdr3_aa: CASSPQAGEDTQYF
v_call: TRBV27; clone_size: .; d_call: TRBD1; j_call: TRBJ2-1; cdr3_nt: TGTGCCAGCAGTTTATCTCGTGACAGGGGGAATGAGCAGTTCTTC; cdr3_aa: CASSLSRDRGNEQFF
v_call: TRBV5-8; clone_size: .; d_call: TRBD1; j_call: TRBJ1-2; cdr3_nt: TGTGCCAGCAGCTGGGGACAGGGAACCGGCTACACCTTC; cdr3_aa: CASSWGQGTGYTF
v_call: TRBV7-8; clone_size: .; d_call: .; j_call: TRBJ2-7; cdr3_nt: TGTGCCAGCAGCCAGGTGGCTAGTATGTATTACGAGCAGTACTTC; cdr3_aa: CASSQVASMYYEQYF
v_call: TRBV27; clone_size: .; d_call: TRBD2; j_call: TRBJ2-2; cdr3_nt: TGTGCCAGCAGCCGGGGGGTTGGGGTAATCGCCGGGGAGCTGTTTTTT; cdr3_aa: CASSRGVGVIAGELFF
v_call: TRBV7-8; clone_size: .; d_call: .; j_call: TRBJ2-7; cdr3_nt: TGTGCCAGCAGCCCGGGACACCGACACTACGAGCAGTACTTC; cdr3_aa: CASSPGHRHYEQYF
v_call: TRBV20-1; clone_size: .; d_call: .; j_call: TRBJ2-3; cdr3_nt: TGCAGTGGGATGTCAGATACGCAGTATTTT; cdr3_aa: CSGMSDTQYF
v_call: TRBV10-1; clone_size: .; d_call: .; j_call: TRBJ2-7; cdr3_nt: TGCGCCAGCAGTGAGTCAAGAACAGTCACCTACGAGCAGTACTTC; cdr3_aa: CASSESRTVTYEQYF
v_call: TRBV11-2; clone_size: once; d_call: TRBD1; j_call: TRBJ2-7; cdr3_nt: TGTGCCAGCAGCCCCCGGACAGGGTACGAGCAGTACTTC; cdr3_aa: CASSPRTGYEQYF
v_call: TRBV9; clone_size: .; d_call: .; j_call: TRBJ2-7; cdr3_nt: TGTGCCAGCAGCGTAGCGGGCTCTAGCTCCTACGAGCAGTACTTC; cdr3_aa: CASSVAGSSSYEQYF
v_call: TRBV20-1; clone_size: .; d_call: .; j_call: TRBJ2-7; cdr3_nt: TGCAGTGGGTCGAGCTCCTACGAGCAGTACTTC; cdr3_aa: CSGSSSYEQYF
v_call: TRBV6-5; clone_size: .; d_call: .; j_call: TRBJ1-5; cdr3_nt: TGTGCCAGCAGTTTACAGGGCAATCAGCCCCAGCATTTT; cdr3_aa: CASSLQGNQPQHF
v_call: TRBV7-7; clone_size: .; d_call: .; j_call: TRBJ2-7; cdr3_nt: TGTGCTAGCAGCTTAGTACGTGGGGAAAAGGACCGAGCCTACGAGCAGTACTTC; cdr3_aa: CASSLVRGEKDRAYEQYF
v_call: TRBV5-1; clone_size: .; d_call: TRBD2; j_call: TRBJ2-1; cdr3_nt: TGCGCCAGCAGCTCTAGCGGGACCTCCTACAATGAGCAGTTCTTC; cdr3_aa: CASSSSGTSYNEQFF
v_call: TRBV29-1; clone_size: .; d_call: TRBD2; j_call: TRBJ2-1; cdr3_nt: TGCAGCGTCCGTACGGGAGGGCCTAACAGTGAGCAGTTCTTC; cdr3_aa: CSVRTGGPNSEQFF
v_call: TRBV5-1; clone_size: .; d_call: TRBD2; j_call: TRBJ2-1; cdr3_nt: TGCGCCAGCAGCTTGAGGACTAGCGGGACATTCTCCTACAATGAGCAGTTCTTC; cdr3_aa: CASSLRTSGTFSYNEQFF
v_call: TRBV7-3; clone_size: .; d_call: .; j_call: TRBJ2-1; cdr3_nt: TGTGCCAGCAGCCAGAGCTCCTACAATGAGCAGTTCTTC; cdr3_aa: CASSQSSYNEQFF
v_call: TRBV25-1; clone_size: .; d_call: .; j_call: TRBJ1-2; cdr3_nt: TGTGCCAGCAGTGAACAAATCAACTATGGCTACACCTTC; cdr3_aa: CASSEQINYGYTF
v_call: TRBV25-1; clone_size: .; d_call: .; j_call: TRBJ2-3; cdr3_nt: TGTGCCAGCAGTTCTAGTCCGGTCACAGATACGCAGTATTTT; cdr3_aa: CASSSSPVTDTQYF
v_call: TRBV18; clone_size: .; d_call: .; j_call: TRBJ2-7; cdr3_nt: TGTGCCAGCTCACCGCGGGACTACGAGCAGTACTTC; cdr3_aa: CASSPRDYEQYF
v_call: TRBV29-1; clone_size: .; d_call: TRBD1; j_call: TRBJ2-7; cdr3_nt: TGCAGCGTTGAAGGGACAGGGGGCTACGAGCAGTACTTC; cdr3_aa: CSVEGTGGYEQYF
v_call: TRBV5-1; clone_size: .; d_call: .; j_call: TRBJ2-5; cdr3_nt: TGCGCCAGCAGCTTGCGCCGGGAGCAAGAGACCCAGTACTTC; cdr3_aa: CASSLRREQETQYF
v_call: TRBV9; clone_size: .; d_call: TRBD2; j_call: TRBJ2-3; cdr3_nt: TGTGCCAGCAGCGTAGGGGTTACTAGCGGGAGGAATACAGATACGCAGTATTTT; cdr3_aa: CASSVGVTSGRNTDTQYF
v_call: TRBV6-1; clone_size: .; d_call: .; j_call: TRBJ1-4; cdr3_nt: TGTGCCAGCAGTGGCCCGAGGGACTCCCGAGAGGAAAAACTGTTTTTT; cdr3_aa: CASSGPRDSREEKLFF
v_call: TRBV30; clone_size: .; d_call: TRBD1; j_call: TRBJ2-7; cdr3_nt: TGTGCCTTAAACAGGGGTCCCTACGAGCAGTACTTC; cdr3_aa: CALNRGPYEQYF
v_call: TRBV6-5; clone_size: .; d_call: .; j_call: TRBJ1-1; cdr3_nt: TGTGCCAGCAGTCGAGGACACCTGAACACTGAAGCTTTCTTT; cdr3_aa: CASSRGHLNTEAFF
v_call: TRBV7-9; clone_size: .; d_call: .; j_call: TRBJ2-1; cdr3_nt: TGTGCCAGCAGCTTGACGGGGACAAAGTTCTTC; cdr3_aa: CASSLTGTKFF
v_call: TRBV4-1; clone_size: .; d_call: .; j_call: TRBJ2-3; cdr3_nt: TGCGCCAGCAGCCCAGGCGGGGTCGGCACAGATACGCAGTATTTT; cdr3_aa: CASSPGGVGTDTQYF
v_call: TRBV28; clone_size: .; d_call: .; j_call: TRBJ2-6; cdr3_nt: TGTGCCAGCAGTTTACCCGGGGCTGGGGCCAACGTCCTGACTTTC; cdr3_aa: CASSLPGAGANVLTF
v_call: TRBV7-9; clone_size: .; d_call: .; j_call: TRBJ2-3; cdr3_nt: TGTGCCAGCAGCTTAGCACATAATACAGATACGCAGTATTTT; cdr3_aa: CASSLAHNTDTQYF
v_call: TRBV20-1; clone_size: .; d_call: .; j_call: TRBJ2-1; cdr3_nt: TGCAGTGCCTTTCGCGGCAATGAGCAGTTCTTC; cdr3_aa: CSAFRGNEQFF